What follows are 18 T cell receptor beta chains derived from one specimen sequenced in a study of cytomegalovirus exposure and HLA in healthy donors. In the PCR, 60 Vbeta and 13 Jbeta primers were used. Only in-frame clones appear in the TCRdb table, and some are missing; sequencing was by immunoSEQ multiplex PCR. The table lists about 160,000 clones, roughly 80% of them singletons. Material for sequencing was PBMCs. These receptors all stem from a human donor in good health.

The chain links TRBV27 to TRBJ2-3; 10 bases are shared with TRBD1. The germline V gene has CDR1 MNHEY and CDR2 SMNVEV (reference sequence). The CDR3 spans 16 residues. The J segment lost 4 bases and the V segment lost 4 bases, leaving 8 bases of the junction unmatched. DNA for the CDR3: TGTGCCAGCAGTTCGGCCGGGACAGGGGAGCCAGATACGCAGTATTTT. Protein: CASSSAGTGEPDTQYF.

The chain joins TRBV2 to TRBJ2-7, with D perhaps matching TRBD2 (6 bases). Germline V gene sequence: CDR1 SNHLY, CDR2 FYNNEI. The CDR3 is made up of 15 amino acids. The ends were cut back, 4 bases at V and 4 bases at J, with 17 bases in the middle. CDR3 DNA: TGTGCCAGCAGTGGCAGACGGGGGACTCCTTACGAGCAGTACTTC. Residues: CASSGRRGTPYEQYF. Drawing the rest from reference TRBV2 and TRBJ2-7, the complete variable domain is EPEVTQTPSHQVTQMGQEVILRCVPISNHLYFYWYRQILGQKVEFLVSFYNNEISEKSEIFDDQFSVERPDGSNFTLKIRSTKLEDSAMYFCASSGRRGTPYEQYFGPGTRLTVT.

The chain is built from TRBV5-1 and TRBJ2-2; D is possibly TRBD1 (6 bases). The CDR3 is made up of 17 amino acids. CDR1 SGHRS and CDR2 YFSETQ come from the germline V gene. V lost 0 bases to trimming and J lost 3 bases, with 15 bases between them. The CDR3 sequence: CASSLVLVGGHTGELFF. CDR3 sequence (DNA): TGCGCCAGCAGCTTGGTCTTGGTAGGGGGTCACACCGGGGAGCTGTTTTTT.

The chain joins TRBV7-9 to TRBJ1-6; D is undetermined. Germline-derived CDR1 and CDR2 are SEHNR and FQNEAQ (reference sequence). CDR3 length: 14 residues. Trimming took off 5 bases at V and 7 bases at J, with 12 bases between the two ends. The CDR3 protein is CASSTHQRNSPLHF. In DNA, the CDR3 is TGTGCCAGCAGCACCCACCAGAGGAATTCACCCCTCCACTTT.

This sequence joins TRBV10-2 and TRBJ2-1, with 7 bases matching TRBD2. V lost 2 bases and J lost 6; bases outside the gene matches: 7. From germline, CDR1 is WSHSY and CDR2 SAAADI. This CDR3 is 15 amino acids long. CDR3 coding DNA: TGCGCCAGCAGTGAGCCACCCCCGGGGGGCAATGAGCAGTTCTTC. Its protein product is CASSEPPPGGNEQFF.

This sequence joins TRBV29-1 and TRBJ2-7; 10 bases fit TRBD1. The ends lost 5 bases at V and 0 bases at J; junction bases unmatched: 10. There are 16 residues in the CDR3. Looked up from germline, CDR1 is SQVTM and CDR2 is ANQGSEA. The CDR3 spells CSVKGTGVFSSYEQYF. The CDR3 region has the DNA TGCAGCGTTAAGGGGACAGGGGTGTTTAGCTCCTACGAGCAGTACTTC.

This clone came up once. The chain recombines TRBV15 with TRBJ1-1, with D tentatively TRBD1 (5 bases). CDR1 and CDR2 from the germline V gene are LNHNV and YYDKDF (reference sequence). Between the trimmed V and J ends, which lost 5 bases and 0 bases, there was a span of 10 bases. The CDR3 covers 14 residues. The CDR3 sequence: CATSGGGLNTEAFF. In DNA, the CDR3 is TGTGCCACCAGCGGGGGGGGACTGAACACTGAAGCTTTCTTT. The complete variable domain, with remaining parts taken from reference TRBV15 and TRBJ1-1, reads DAMVIQNPRYQVTQFGKPVTLSCSQTLNHNVMYWYQQKSSQAPKLLFHYYDKDFNNEADTPDNFQSRRPNTSFCFLDIRSPGLGDTAMYLCATSGGGLNTEAFFGQGTRLTVV.

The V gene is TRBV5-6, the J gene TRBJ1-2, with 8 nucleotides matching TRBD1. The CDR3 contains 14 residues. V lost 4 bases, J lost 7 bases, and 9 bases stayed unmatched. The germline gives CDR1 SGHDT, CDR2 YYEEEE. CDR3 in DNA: TGTGCCAGCAGCGAAGACAGGGGACCCCTTGGCTACACCTTC. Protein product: CASSEDRGPLGYTF.

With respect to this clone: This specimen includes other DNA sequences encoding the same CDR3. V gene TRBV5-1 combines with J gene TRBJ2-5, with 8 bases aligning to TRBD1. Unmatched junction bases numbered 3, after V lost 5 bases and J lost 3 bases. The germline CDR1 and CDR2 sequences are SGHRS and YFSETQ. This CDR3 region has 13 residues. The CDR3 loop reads CASSLGQEETQYF. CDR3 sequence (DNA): TGCGCCAGCAGTCTGGGACAGGAAGAGACCCAGTACTTC.

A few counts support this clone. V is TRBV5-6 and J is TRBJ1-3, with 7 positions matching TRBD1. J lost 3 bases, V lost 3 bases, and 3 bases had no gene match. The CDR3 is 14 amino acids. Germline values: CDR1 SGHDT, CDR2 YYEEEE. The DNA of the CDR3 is TGTGCCAGCAGCTGGGGACAGAGTGGAAACACCATATATTTT. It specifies CASSWGQSGNTIYF.

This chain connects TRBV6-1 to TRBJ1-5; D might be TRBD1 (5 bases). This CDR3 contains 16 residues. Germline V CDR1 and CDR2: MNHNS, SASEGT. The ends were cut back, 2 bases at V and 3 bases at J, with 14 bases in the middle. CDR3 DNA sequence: TGTGCCAGCAGTGAAATTTACAGGTCTACCAATCAGCCCCAGCATTTT. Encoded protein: CASSEIYRSTNQPQHF.

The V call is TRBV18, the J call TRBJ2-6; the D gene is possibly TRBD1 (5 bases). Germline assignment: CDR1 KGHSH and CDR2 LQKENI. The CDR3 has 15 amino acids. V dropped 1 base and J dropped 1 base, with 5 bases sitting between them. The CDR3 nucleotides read TGTGCCAGCTCACCACAGGGGTCTGGGGCCAACGTCCTGACTTTC. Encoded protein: CASSPQGSGANVLTF.

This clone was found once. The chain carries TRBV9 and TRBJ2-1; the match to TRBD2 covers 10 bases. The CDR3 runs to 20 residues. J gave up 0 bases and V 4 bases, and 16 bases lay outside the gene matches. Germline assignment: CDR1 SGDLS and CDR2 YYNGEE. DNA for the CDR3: TGTGCCAGCAGCCCCACCTGGGTAGCGGGGGGCCGGTCCTCCTACAATGAGCAGTTCTTC. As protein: CASSPTWVAGGRSSYNEQFF.

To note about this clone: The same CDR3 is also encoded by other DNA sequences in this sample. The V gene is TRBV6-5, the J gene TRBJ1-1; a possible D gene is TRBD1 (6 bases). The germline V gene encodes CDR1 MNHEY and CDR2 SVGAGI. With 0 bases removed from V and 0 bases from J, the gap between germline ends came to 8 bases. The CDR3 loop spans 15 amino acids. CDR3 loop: CASSYSQGMNTEAFF. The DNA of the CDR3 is TGTGCCAGCAGTTACTCTCAGGGGATGAACACTGAAGCTTTCTTT.

DNA of the CDR3: TGTGCCAGCAGTTTATCGGCACAGAACAATCAGCCCCAGCATTTT. Translated: CASSLSAQNNQPQHF. The chain joins TRBV27 to TRBJ1-5; D unresolved. Germline CDR1 reads MNHEY; CDR2 reads SMNVEV (reference sequence). Trimming took 0 bases from V and 3 from J, leaving 9 bases between them. CDR3 size: 15 residues.

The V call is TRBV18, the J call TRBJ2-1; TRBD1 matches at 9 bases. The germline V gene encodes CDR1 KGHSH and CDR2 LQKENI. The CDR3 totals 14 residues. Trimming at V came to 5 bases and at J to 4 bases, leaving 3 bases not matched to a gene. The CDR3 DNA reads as TGTGCCAGCTCAAGGGACAGGGAATACAATGAGCAGTTCTTC. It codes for CASSRDREYNEQFF.

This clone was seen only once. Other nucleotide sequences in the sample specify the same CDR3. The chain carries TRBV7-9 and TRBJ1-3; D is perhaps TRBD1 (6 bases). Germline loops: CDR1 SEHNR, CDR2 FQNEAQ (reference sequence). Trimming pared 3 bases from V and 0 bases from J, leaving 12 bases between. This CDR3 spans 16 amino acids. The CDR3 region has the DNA TGTGCCAGCAGCTTCCTAGGACAGTTCTCTGGAAACACCATATATTTT. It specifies CASSFLGQFSGNTIYF.

CDR3: CASSLNLPEAFF. The CDR3 DNA is TGTGCCAGCAGCTTAAATCTTCCTGAAGCTTTCTTT. The chain employs TRBV7-2 and TRBJ1-1; D is undetermined. CDR3 length: 12 residues. V was pared by 2 bases and J by 6 bases, with 7 bases between. The V gene's germline CDR1 is SGHTA and CDR2 FQGNSA.